This T cell receptor beta chain was captured by sequencing in a study of PD-L1 blockade in urothelial cancer. Anywhere from 1 to 8 samples came from each patient, spanning pretreatment and on-treatment. Study findings and constraints: Patients with durable benefit had greater blood expansion of tumor-associated TCR clones 3 weeks into treatment.

The V end was cut by 7 bases, the J end by 1 base, with 10 bases between. Germline CDR1 reads MDHEN; CDR2 reads SYDVKM. The CDR3 sequence is 13 residues long. Profiling relied on immunoSEQ multiplex PCR, and the TCRdb table lists in-frame clones only, not all of them. This sample yields 38,000 or so clones, of which about 86% are seen a single time; about 17% belongs to the top ten. As to this clone: Its antigen is undetermined.

V and J are TRBV28 and TRBJ1-1; D may be TRBD1 (5 bases). The clonotype originates from a man between 60 and 70 years old with urothelial cancer. The sample consisted of PBMCs, taken around atezolizumab (anti-PD-L1) treatment. The CDR3: CASTLTENTEAFF. For the CDR3, the DNA is TGTGCCAGCACATTGACAGAGAACACTGAAGCTTTCTTT.